This T cell receptor (beta chain) derives from a study of early T cells in non-severe SARS-CoV-2 infection. There are a few counts of this clonotype. Unique molecular identifiers (one per individual cDNA molecule) were attached. MiXCR was run by TCRdb on the 5' RACE reads, yielding one entry per CDR3 protein. The data hold tens of thousands of distinct CDR3 sequences, with approximately 14% observed a single time. The CDR3 contains 16 residues. Germline CDR1 SGHAT, CDR2 FQNNGV. V was trimmed by 5 bases and J by 2 bases, leaving 16 bases between them. The sample was whole blood. V usage is TRBV11-2 and J usage is TRBJ1-3; tentatively, D is TRBD1 (5 bases). The receptor comes from an adult who was a healthcare worker with PCR-confirmed SARS-CoV-2 infection or an uninfected control (not recorded which). Here the CDR3 reads CASSPLTSGPGNTIYF. CDR3 DNA: TGTGCCAGCAGCCCTCTAACATCGGGACCTGGAAACACCATATATTTT.